This T cell receptor (beta chain) was documented in a study of T-cell memory formation after mild COVID-19 (dated by TCRdb to 2020 to 2022). Describing the broader study: TCR sequence clusters from the two donors were found to be largely donor specific. Longitudinal TCRalpha and TCRbeta repertoire sequencing tracked T-cell clones expanding and contracting after mild COVID-19 in a couple of donors. Two young, previously healthy adult volunteers made up the cohort, one male and one female.

CDR1 and CDR2 are drawn from the germline V gene: MNHEY, SVGAGI. V is shortened by 5 bases, J by 3 bases, and the region joining them spans 14 bases. Reading from cysteine to phenylalanine, the CDR3 counts 14 amino acids. The only DNA kept is the CDR3, 42 bases in frame from the first base. Overall results and qualifications from the work: Contracting CD4+ clones appeared mostly in the CM and EM memory subsets, whereas CD8+ clones were enriched in EMRA. The study included only a couple of mild cases, and larger cohorts that include severe cases with pre-infection samples were judged to be necessary. The detection of some responding clones in pre-infection memory suggests that pre-existing cross-reactive memory T cells joined the SARS-CoV-2 response. Whether the second-wave clones peaking on day 37 were SARS-CoV-2 specific was not confirmed. Clones that contracted from day 15 to 85 showed balanced CD4/CD8 phenotypes, whereas a second wave of clones that expanded from day 15 to 37 leaned towards CD4+.

Note on this clonotype: The target of this receptor is not known. The input lacks base qualities; no much larger clone sits a single base away.

Ficoll-Paque density gradient centrifugation was used to isolate PBMCs. Sequencer: Illumina NovaSeq 6000. cDNA libraries for TCRalpha and TCRbeta were prepared by 5'RACE using constant-segment primers, with sample barcodes and unique molecular identifiers added. RNA was extracted from every sample with Trizol reagent. The libraries were amplified in two PCR steps, and the second step added a second sample barcode and Illumina TruSeq adapters. The libraries were sequenced on an Illumina NovaSeq using 2 x 150 bp paired-end reads. The authors processed their data as follows. With migec v1.2.7, reads were demultiplexed and then collapsed into UMI-guided consensus sequences. Using mixcr v2.1.11, the UMI consensuses were aligned to TRA and TRB V and J templates and assembled into clonotypes. Clonotypes were classified as expanded or contracted when called significant by both edgeR and NoisET, with noise models trained on biological replicates. For edgeR calls, the cutoffs were a false discovery rate-adjusted p below 0.01 and a log2 fold-change threshold of 1. As an exploratory analysis of dynamics, max-normalized trajectories of the 1000 most abundant clonotypes were examined by PCA with hierarchical clustering. The CD4 or CD8 phenotype of responding clones was assigned using the separately sequenced CD4+ and CD8+ repertoires. TCRdb's own reprocessing of the public reads used fastp at Q25 and MiXCR and kept productive beta chains. Rows are combined by CDR3 protein, so each entry shows the most common genes and DNA. Clone size and V and J calls follow TCRdb, not the original study. This sample gives 360,000 or so distinct CDR3 sequences in total; 25% to 30% of them show up just once. Approximately 12% of the sample is in the top ten clones.

The receptor was derived from an adult woman who had mild COVID-19 (a few samples of this study predate the infection). The sample titles of this study are shuffled in the database, so cell type and time point are left out; the donor was told from shared clones. Specimen: PBMCs or a T cell subset sorted from them (not recorded which). In this chain, TRBV6-5 is recombined with TRBJ2-7, with TRBD2 tentatively as D gene (6 bases match). The sequenced DNA is TGTGCCAGCAGTGGAGGGACCCTAATCTACGAGCAGTACTTC. Its protein is CASSGGTLIYEQYF.